The subject of this entry is one TCR beta chain. The antigen is unknown. One end of the junction fails to match germline, which may point to a read error. Combining a sample-barcoded 5' primer with a J-beta primer mix, a second PCR ran for 7 to 11 cycles. Every sample returned 2.5 million or more CDR3-containing paired-end reads. TCRdb reanalysed the 5' RACE reads using MiXCR and keeps one entry per CDR3 protein. The data show about 1.1 million distinct CDR3 sequences, with around two fifths seen just once and about 12% held by the top ten. This sample is drawn from a study of blood T cells in healthy people across ages. General study points: Age advanced and TCR beta diversity per million T cells fell, roughly linearly.

All donors came from Russia, were Caucasian and healthy, and spanned ages about 6 to 100. Source material: blood. The TCR originated in a man aged 18 to 30 in good health.

In DNA, the CDR3 is TGTGCCAGCAGCTTAGAGACACCAGGTCCTGGAAACACCACATATTTT. Translated: CASSLETPGPGNTTYF. V is TRBV13 and J is TRBJ1-3; no clear D gene. Germline-derived CDR1 and CDR2 are PRHDT and FYEKMQ (reference sequence). The CDR3 length is 16 residues.